This TCR beta chain was identified in a study of T-cell reconstitution after alpha-beta-depleted transplantation in children. There are many counts of this clonotype. Per germline, CDR1 MNHEY and CDR2 SMNVEV (reference sequence). The V gene lost 2 bases and the J gene lost 6 bases, with 11 bases spanning the gap. The CDR3 contains 14 residues. Molecular barcoding with unique molecular identifiers was used for the TCRbeta library. TCRdb recomputed calls from the PCR reads with MiXCR, one row per CDR3 protein. This repertoire shows over 150,000 distinct CDR3 sequences, roughly 14% found once; its top ten account for about 13%.

The TCR originated in a human donor who donated a stem cell graft to a child with acute lymphoblastic leukemia. The J gene is TRBJ2-1, the V gene TRBV27; no clear D gene. The specimen was PBMCs from the stem cell graft donor, collected from the stem cell graft. CDR3: CASSLGVVINEQFF. DNA of the CDR3: TGTGCCAGCAGTTTAGGGGTCGTAATCAATGAGCAGTTCTTC.